This T cell receptor beta chain stems from a study of spatial heterogeneity in lung cancer. Details on this clonotype: Its matching antigen is unknown.

Every TCR cDNA molecule bore a unique molecular identifier. From the 5' RACE reads, TCRdb called clonotypes with MiXCR, one entry per CDR3 protein. Found here are roughly 48,000 distinct CDR3 sequences, about an eighth of them singletons; the top ten hold 42%. The time point is: sample taken at primary tumor resection. No cell sorting; template was whole RNA from tumor, lung tissue or PBMC. Study-wide results and caveats: Ubiquitous expanded tumor TCRs surfaced in blood more at resection than they did at follow-up.

V dropped 0 bases and J dropped 3 bases, with 1 base sitting between them. This CDR3 is built from 12 residues. Germline CDR1 SGHNT, CDR2 YYREEE (reference sequence). The receptor comes from a female donor with early-stage non-small cell lung cancer. The sequencing used PBMCs, collected at surgery. The chain joins TRBV5-4 to TRBJ1-5; D is unclear. The DNA of the CDR3 is TGTGCCAGCAGCTTGGACAATCAGCCCCAGCATTTT. It yields the protein CASSLDNQPQHF.